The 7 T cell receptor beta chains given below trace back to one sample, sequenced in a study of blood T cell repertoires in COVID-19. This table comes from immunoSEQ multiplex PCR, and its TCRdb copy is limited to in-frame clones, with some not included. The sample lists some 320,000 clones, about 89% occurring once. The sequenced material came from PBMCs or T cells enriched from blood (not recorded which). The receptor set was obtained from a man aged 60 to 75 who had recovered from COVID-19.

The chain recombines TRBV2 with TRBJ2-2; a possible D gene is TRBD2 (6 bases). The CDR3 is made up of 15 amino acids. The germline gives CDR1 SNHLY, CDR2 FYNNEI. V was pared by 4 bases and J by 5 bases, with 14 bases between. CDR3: CASSGPEGRTGELFF. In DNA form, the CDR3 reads TGTGCCAGCAGTGGGCCGGAGGGAAGAACCGGGGAGCTGTTTTTT.

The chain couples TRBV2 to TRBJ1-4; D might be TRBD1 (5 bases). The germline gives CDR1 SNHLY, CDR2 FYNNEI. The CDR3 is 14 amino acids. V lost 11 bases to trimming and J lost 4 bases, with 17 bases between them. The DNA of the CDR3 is TGTGCCGCAAAGACAGCGCGTCTTAATGAAAAACTGTTTTTT. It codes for CAAKTARLNEKLFF.

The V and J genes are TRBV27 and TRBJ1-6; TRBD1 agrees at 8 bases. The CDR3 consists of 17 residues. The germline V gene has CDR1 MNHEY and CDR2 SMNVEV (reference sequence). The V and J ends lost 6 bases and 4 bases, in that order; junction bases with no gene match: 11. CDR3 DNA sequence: TGTGCCAGCAGGAGCGAGGCGGGGACAGGATATAATTCACCCCTCCACTTT. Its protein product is CASRSEAGTGYNSPLHF.

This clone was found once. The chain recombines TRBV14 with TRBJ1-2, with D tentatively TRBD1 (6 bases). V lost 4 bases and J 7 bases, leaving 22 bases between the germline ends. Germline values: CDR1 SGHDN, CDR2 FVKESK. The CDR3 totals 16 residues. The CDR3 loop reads CASSLTATGQSFGYTF. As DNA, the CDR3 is TGTGCCAGCAGCCTGACAGCGACAGGTCAATCGTTTGGCTACACCTTC.

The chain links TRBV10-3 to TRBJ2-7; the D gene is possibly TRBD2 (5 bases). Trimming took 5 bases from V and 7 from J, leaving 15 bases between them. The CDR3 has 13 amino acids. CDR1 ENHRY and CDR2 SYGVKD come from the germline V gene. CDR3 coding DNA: TGTGCCATCAGTACTGCCTCGTCGGGAGAGCAGTACTTC. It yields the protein CAISTASSGEQYF.

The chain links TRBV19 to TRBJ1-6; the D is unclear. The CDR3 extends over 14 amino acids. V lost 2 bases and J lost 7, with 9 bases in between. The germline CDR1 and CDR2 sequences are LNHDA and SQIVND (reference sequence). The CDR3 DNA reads TGTGCCAGTAGTATAATACTAGACAATTCACCCCTCCACTTT. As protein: CASSIILDNSPLHF.

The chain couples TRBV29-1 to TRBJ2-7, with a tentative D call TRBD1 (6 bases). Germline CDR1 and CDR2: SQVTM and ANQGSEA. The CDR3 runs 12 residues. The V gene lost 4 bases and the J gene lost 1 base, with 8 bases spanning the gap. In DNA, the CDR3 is TGCAGCGTTGGGGACATATCCTACGAGCAGTACTTC. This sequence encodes CSVGDISYEQYF.